This T cell receptor beta chain was profiled in a study of T cell responses to AZD1222 COVID-19 vaccine. Across the study: Second doses were pooled across both intervals (about 4 or about 12 weeks). Study outcomes and limitations: A reported finding is that nearly half of spike-specific TCRs target unmutated variant regions. Females outnumbered males among donors, who were mostly white British; clonal diversity was possibly underestimated.

Trimming removed 5 bases at V and 5 bases at J, with 15 bases between. This CDR3 comprises 14 residues. Germline V gene data show CDR1 as SGHTA and CDR2 as FQGNSA. As to this clone: The antigen is undetermined.

Clones were read by immunoSEQ multiplex PCR, and TCRdb kept only the in-frame ones, dropping some. The sample holds 130,000 to 150,000 clones, 70% to 90% seen once. This chain links TRBV7-2 with TRBJ1-2, with D possibly matching TRBD1 (5 bases). This TCR was sampled from an adult in good health. The starting material was peripheral blood, obtained on day 0 of AZD1222 vaccination. The DNA for the CDR3 is TGTGCCAGCAGCCCCCGGGACCTTAGGTATGGCTACACCTTC. This encodes CASSPRDLRYGYTF.